The 30 T cell receptor beta chains below all came from one sample that was sequenced in a study of long-term antiretroviral therapy in people with HIV. Researchers report immunoSEQ v3.0 was run at survey level. TCRdb's table, derived via immunoSEQ multiplex PCR, lists solely in-frame clones and lacks some. The sample consists of 20,000 to 25,000 clones, approximately 86% of them appearing once. This specimen consisted of unsorted PBMCs, obtained 1.6 years after starting antiretroviral therapy. The receptors were sampled from a man aged 40-49 years with HIV.

The chain uses TRBV27 and TRBJ2-7; 10 nucleotides agree with TRBD2. CDR1 MNHEY and CDR2 SMNVEV come from the germline V gene (reference sequence). J lost 4 bases, V lost 2 bases, and 11 bases had no gene match. The length of the CDR3 is 17 residues. The CDR3 loop is CASSLQAPGLALYEQYF. The CDR3, as DNA: TGTGCCAGCAGTTTACAAGCACCGGGACTAGCGCTTTACGAGCAGTACTTC.

The chain combines TRBV4-1 with TRBJ2-3; D unclear. Per the germline V gene, CDR1 is MGHRA and CDR2 is YSYEKL. V was pared by 1 base and J by 0 bases, with 14 bases between. There are 17 residues in the CDR3. The CDR3 reads CASSQGDRGPSTDTQYF. CDR3 bases: TGCGCCAGCAGCCAAGGTGATCGCGGACCGAGCACAGATACGCAGTATTTT.

The chain employs TRBV4-1 and TRBJ2-2, with TRBD2 matching 10 bases. V lost 0 bases, J lost 1 base, and 8 bases stayed unmatched. Germline CDR1 is MGHRA and CDR2 is YSYEKL. The CDR3 has 19 residues. The CDR3 nucleotides read TGCGCCAGCAGCCAAGATGGGTTAGCGGGGGGACAGAACACCGGGGAGCTGTTTTTT. Protein sequence: CASSQDGLAGGQNTGELFF.

This clone was recorded a few times. J is TRBJ1-2 and V is TRBV6-5; a weak D match, TRBD1 (6 bases). Germline V gives CDR1 MNHEY, CDR2 SVGAGI. V was cut by 8 bases and J by 12 bases, with 16 bases left in between. The CDR3 is 11 residues long. CDR3 sequence (DNA): TGTGCCAGCTCCTTCTCCGGGACACACACCTTC. It yields the protein CASSFSGTHTF.

V is TRBV7-8 and J is TRBJ1-1; no firm D call. Trimming shortened V by 5 bases and J by 6 bases, and 22 bases separated the two germline ends. CDR1 and CDR2 (germline): SGHVS, FQNEAQ. This CDR3 contains 16 residues. The CDR3 DNA sequence: TGTGCCAGCAGCGAACACGAATCCGGGATGGGAGCTGAAGCTTTCTTT. This translates into CASSEHESGMGAEAFF.

This clone showed up just once. This chain uses TRBV19 with TRBJ1-2; 8 bases fit TRBD1. Germline V gives CDR1 LNHDA, CDR2 SQIVND (reference sequence). The CDR3 sequence is 15 residues long. V gave up 6 bases and J gave up 2 bases; unmatched junction bases: 8. This chain's CDR3 is CASRPFSGGNYGYTF. Written as DNA, the CDR3 is TGTGCCAGTAGGCCTTTTTCAGGGGGCAACTATGGCTACACCTTC.

This chain links TRBV5-8 with TRBJ1-2; no reliable D call. Germline-derived CDR1 and CDR2 are SGHTS and YDEGEE. Trimming shortened V by 1 base and J by 0 bases, and 10 bases separated the two germline ends. This CDR3 comprises 15 residues. The CDR3 DNA sequence: TGTGCCAGCAGCTTGAGCAGGCTGCCTAACTATGGCTACACCTTC. This sequence encodes CASSLSRLPNYGYTF.

The chain couples TRBV4-2 to TRBJ2-2; 9 positions agree with TRBD1. This CDR3 is built from 17 residues. Germline loops: CDR1 LGHNA, CDR2 YNFKEQ. V lost 0 bases, J lost 5 bases, and 7 bases stayed unmatched. The CDR3 coding sequence is TGTGCCAGCAGCCAAGAGACCGGGACAGGGAGTACCGGGGAGCTGTTTTTT. Translation gives CASSQETGTGSTGELFF.

This rearrangement joins TRBV25-1 to TRBJ2-2; no firm D call. V lost 3 bases, J lost 3 bases, and 2 bases lay in between. CDR3 size: 12 residues. Germline CDR1 and CDR2: MGHDK and SYGVNS. CDR3 in DNA: TGTGCCAGCAGTGACGACACCGGGGAGCTGTTTTTT. This encodes CASSDDTGELFF.

The V gene is TRBV5-5, the J gene TRBJ2-2; possible D gene TRBD1, 5 bases. The CDR3 has 15 amino acids. Germline V gene data show CDR1 as SGHKS and CDR2 as YYEKEE (reference sequence). With 1 base removed from V and 3 bases from J, the gap between germline ends came to 10 bases. CDR3 sequence: CASSLWVGDTGELFF. The CDR3 bases are TGTGCCAGCAGCTTGTGGGTAGGGGACACCGGGGAGCTGTTTTTT.

This clone came up a few times. This chain joins TRBV2 and TRBJ2-7, with 7 bases fitting TRBD2. The germline CDR1 and CDR2 sequences are SNHLY and FYNNEI. The CDR3 is 13 residues long. J lost 3 bases, V lost 8 bases, and 7 bases had no gene match. As DNA, the CDR3 is TGTGCCAGCCGCATCAGCGGGGTCTACGAGCAGTACTTC. Amino acid sequence: CASRISGVYEQYF.

The V call is TRBV5-6, the J call TRBJ2-3; perhaps TRBD2 as D (6 bases). The CDR3 sequence is 16 residues long. V was cut by 0 bases and J by 5 bases, with 16 bases left in between. CDR1 and CDR2 from the germline V gene are SGHDT and YYEEEE. Here the CDR3 DNA reads TGTGCCAGCAGCTTGGGTTCCGGGAGTGGATTAGATACGCAGTATTTT. It yields the protein CASSLGSGSGLDTQYF.

This clone came up once. The chain links TRBV7-2 to TRBJ1-2; 8 bases line up with TRBD1. The CDR3 has 16 amino acids. The germline gives CDR1 SGHTA, CDR2 FQGNSA. With 4 bases clipped from V and 7 bases from J, the junction kept 14 bases outside the gene matches. The CDR3 loop reads CASSSDQGQAGVGYTF. CDR3 bases: TGTGCCAGCAGCTCTGACCAGGGACAGGCCGGGGTTGGCTACACCTTC.

The rearrangement joins TRBV5-6 to TRBJ1-6; D gene unclear. The CDR3 length is 13 residues. Per germline, CDR1 SGHDT and CDR2 YYEEEE. Deletions cut 4 bases from V and 7 bases from J, with 9 bases between. CDR3 region: CASSPGGNSPLHF. The DNA of the CDR3 is TGTGCCAGCAGCCCGGGCGGCAATTCACCCCTCCACTTT.

The chain uses TRBV5-5 and TRBJ2-7; TRBD2 is a possible D gene (5 bases). The germline CDR1 and CDR2 sequences are SGHKS and YYEKEE (reference sequence). The CDR3 runs to 13 residues. With 5 bases removed from V and 4 bases from J, the gap between germline ends came to 13 bases. The CDR3 spells CASSSRSGYEQYF. The CDR3 DNA reads as TGTGCCAGCAGTTCCCGCAGCGGTTACGAGCAGTACTTC.

The rearrangement uses TRBV4-1 and TRBJ1-5; 7 bases match TRBD1. This CDR3 comprises 17 residues. Germline V CDR1 and CDR2: MGHRA, YSYEKL. V trimming: 0 bases; J trimming: 0 bases; junction bases outside the gene matches: 5. The CDR3 coding sequence is TGCGCCAGCAGCCAAGAGGGGACAGCTTATAGCAATCAGCCCCAGCATTTT. Protein: CASSQEGTAYSNQPQHF.

J is TRBJ2-6 and V is TRBV29-1, with a weak D call TRBD2 (6 bases). Trimming removed 3 bases from V and 4 bases from J, with 10 bases in between. The germline V gene encodes CDR1 SQVTM and CDR2 ANQGSEA. The CDR3 covers 14 residues. CDR3 in amino acids: CSVEGGAGANVLTF. The CDR3 nucleotides read TGCAGCGTTGAGGGGGGAGCCGGGGCCAACGTCCTGACTTTC.

This clone showed up just a few times. The rearrangement joins TRBV28 to TRBJ2-7; D is unclear. CDR1 MDHEN and CDR2 SYDVKM come from the germline V gene. The CDR3 consists of 15 residues. V dropped 3 bases and J dropped 0 bases, with 12 bases sitting between them. The CDR3 reads CASSFRSAPSYEQYF. The CDR3 DNA sequence: TGTGCCAGCAGTTTTAGGAGTGCCCCCTCCTACGAGCAGTACTTC.

This sequence joins TRBV11-3 and TRBJ2-1; D unclear. This CDR3 has 14 amino acids. Germline V gives CDR1 SGHNT, CDR2 YENEEA. Trimming removed 5 bases at V and 1 base at J, with 9 bases between. CDR3 DNA: TGTGCCAGCAGCCCCTCAGGATCCTACAATGAGCAGTTCTTC. It yields the protein CASSPSGSYNEQFF.

The chain carries TRBV27 and TRBJ2-1, with 7 bases lining up with TRBD2. CDR1 is MNHEY and CDR2 is SMNVEV in the germline V gene (reference sequence). The CDR3 is made up of 15 amino acids. Trimming removed 2 bases from V and 0 bases from J; junction bases left unmatched: 1. In nucleotides, the CDR3 is TGTGCCAGCAGTTTAGGCGGGAGCTCCTACAATGAGCAGTTCTTC. Protein sequence: CASSLGGSSYNEQFF.

The V and J genes are TRBV5-1 and TRBJ1-1, with a tentative D call TRBD1 (5 bases). Trimming removed 5 bases at V and 1 base at J, with 15 bases between. This CDR3 is 15 amino acids long. The germline CDR1 and CDR2 sequences are SGHRS and YFSETQ. CDR3: CASRAGLTSNTEAFF. Here the CDR3 DNA reads TGCGCCAGCAGGGCGGGGCTTACATCGAACACTGAAGCTTTCTTT.

This clone is a singleton in its sample. The chain carries TRBV30 and TRBJ1-2; TRBD1 matches at 7 bases. The CDR3 totals 15 residues. Germline V CDR1 and CDR2: GTSNPN, SVGIG (reference sequence). The J segment lost 4 bases and the V segment lost 5 bases, leaving 13 bases of the junction unmatched. The CDR3 sequence: CAWETGTALPYGYTF. The CDR3 DNA follows: TGTGCCTGGGAAACCGGGACAGCCTTACCCTATGGCTACACCTTC.

The chain links TRBV25-1 to TRBJ1-2; D is perhaps TRBD1 (5 bases). The CDR3 runs to 12 residues. In germline, CDR1 is MGHDK, CDR2 SYGVNS. V shed 11 bases and J shed 4 bases, with 14 bases lying between them. The chain's CDR3 is CASQGAGYGYTF. CDR3 sequence (DNA): TGTGCCTCTCAAGGGGCGGGCTATGGCTACACCTTC.

V is TRBV9 and J is TRBJ1-1; D call uncertain. This CDR3 has 15 amino acids. Germline loops: CDR1 SGDLS, CDR2 YYNGEE. V lost 3 bases to trimming and J lost 4 bases, with 16 bases between them. The CDR3 loop is CASSGGVDRGTEAFF. CDR3 nucleotides: TGTGCCAGCAGCGGCGGGGTGGACCGAGGCACTGAAGCTTTCTTT.

This chain links TRBV10-3 with TRBJ1-2; D remains unclear. Germline V gene lookup returns CDR1 ENHRY and CDR2 SYGVKD. There are 15 residues in the CDR3. Trimming pared 6 bases from V and 8 bases from J, leaving 22 bases between. CDR3 nucleotides: TGTGCCATCAGATTCGACATATCGGACCCAAGGGGCTACACCTTC. Its protein product is CAIRFDISDPRGYTF.

This clone has a single count. This CDR3 is CASSLEGTNYGYTF. The DNA for the CDR3 is TGTGCCAGCAGCTTGGAGGGAACCAACTATGGCTACACCTTC. The genes are TRBV5-6 and TRBJ1-2; unclear D gene. Germline V CDR1 and CDR2: SGHDT, YYEEEE. The length of the CDR3 is 14 residues. The ends were cut back, 0 bases at V and 2 bases at J, with 8 bases in the middle.

The chain links TRBV7-9 to TRBJ1-2, with D tentatively TRBD1 (6 bases). Germline values: CDR1 SEHNR, CDR2 FQNEAQ (reference sequence). The V end lost 1 base, the J end lost 4 bases, and 10 bases lay between the germline ends. This CDR3 has 14 residues. CDR3 residues: CASSLEQGPYGYTF. The CDR3 coding sequence is TGTGCCAGCAGCTTAGAACAGGGTCCCTATGGCTACACCTTC.

The chain joins TRBV30 to TRBJ2-1; 9 bases align to TRBD2. The CDR3 has 15 residues. V dropped 0 bases and J dropped 9; count of bases not matched to a gene: 9. CDR1 is GTSNPN and CDR2 is SVGIG in the germline V gene (reference sequence). Here the CDR3 reads CAWSVIGGRGFEQFF. CDR3 sequence (DNA): TGTGCCTGGAGTGTTATCGGCGGGAGGGGTTTTGAGCAGTTCTTC.

This chain links TRBV29-1 with TRBJ2-7, with 10 bases that match TRBD1. The CDR3 has 13 amino acids. Trimming cost V 5 bases and J 5 bases; bases outside gene matches: 6. CDR1 SQVTM and CDR2 ANQGSEA come from the germline V gene. This chain's CDR3 is CSVSPGQGNEQYF. The CDR3 bases are TGCAGCGTTTCACCGGGACAGGGGAACGAGCAGTACTTC.

This chain joins TRBV5-1 and TRBJ2-7; D possibly matches TRBD1 or TRBD2 (7 bases each). Deletions cut 1 base from V and 6 bases from J, with 17 bases between. The CDR3 runs 15 residues. CDR1 and CDR2 from the germline V gene are SGHRS and YFSETQ. The CDR3 nucleotides read TGCGCCAGCAGCTTGAGCGGAGGGAGGGGGCTCGAGCAGTACTTC. It codes for CASSLSGGRGLEQYF.